The T cell receptor (beta chain) under discussion was sequenced for a study of blood T cell repertoires in COVID-19. Study-level information: PBMCs, B-cell-depleted T cells, or T cells provided the cDNA or gDNA that made up the material.

Authors' data handling: Amplification with reference gene primers provided the estimates of nucleated cell counts. Assay used: immunoSEQ multiplex PCR; TCRdb lists only in-frame clones, some missing. That table supplies the V and J calls and clone size; D and trimming were determined from the DNA. The profile shows roughly 120,000 clones, around 90% of them singletons. The CDR3 has 14 residues. V was clipped by 7 bases and J by 4 bases, with 14 bases between them. Germline lookup yields CDR1 MGHDK and CDR2 SYGVNS. The sequence was obtained from a woman in her forties or fifties with acute or convalescent COVID-19. The J gene is TRBJ1-3, the V gene TRBV25-1, with a weak D call TRBD1 (6 bases). Sequencing was carried out using peripheral blood. The chain's CDR3 is CASTSDRSGNTIYF. CDR3 bases: TGTGCCAGCACCTCCGACAGGTCCGGAAACACCATATATTTT.